The clone carrying this TCR beta chain was seen ten or more times. These data originate in a study of identical twins. Each CDR3 protein is one row after TCRdb ran MiXCR on the 5' RACE reads. The table lists roughly 770,000 distinct CDR3 sequences, 15% to 20% of them singletons. The sample also formed part of further work on T cells expressing NK-cell markers.

The source of this sequence is a woman aged 18 to 35 in good health. Sequencing input: PBMCs.

CDR3 sequence reads: CASSREGETQYF. CDR3 nucleotides: TGCGCCAGCAGTCGGGAGGGAGAGACCCAGTACTTC. V gene TRBV5-1 combines with J gene TRBJ2-5, with TRBD2 matching over 8 bases. J was trimmed by 4 bases and V by 5 bases; bases with no gene match: 1. Germline V lookup: CDR1 SGHRS, CDR2 YFSETQ. The CDR3 consists of 12 residues. Looking up the rest from reference TRBV5-1 and TRBJ2-5 gives the full variable domain: KAGVTQTPRYLIKTRGQQVTLSCSPISGHRSVSWYQQTPGQGLQFLFEYFSETQRNKGNFPGRFSGRQFSNSRSEMNVSTLELGDSALYLCASSREGETQYFGPGTRLLVL.